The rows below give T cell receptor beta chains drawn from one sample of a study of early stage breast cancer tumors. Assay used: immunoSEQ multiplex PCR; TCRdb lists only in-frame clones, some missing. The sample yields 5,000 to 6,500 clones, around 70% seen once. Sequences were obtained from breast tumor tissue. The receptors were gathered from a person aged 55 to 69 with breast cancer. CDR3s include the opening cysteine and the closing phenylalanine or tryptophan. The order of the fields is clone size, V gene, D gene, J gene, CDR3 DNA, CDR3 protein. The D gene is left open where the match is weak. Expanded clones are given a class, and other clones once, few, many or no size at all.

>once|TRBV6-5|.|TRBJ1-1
TGTGCCAGCAGTTCAAAAATGGGTGAAGCTTTCTTT
CASSSKMGEAFF
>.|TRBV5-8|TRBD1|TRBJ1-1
TGTGCCAGCAGCAAGACCGGGACAGCCTACACTGAAGCTTTCTTT
CASSKTGTAYTEAFF
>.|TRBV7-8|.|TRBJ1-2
TGTGCCAGCAGCTTAGTCATCCGTCCTAGCCCCAACTATGGCTACACCTTC
CASSLVIRPSPNYGYTF
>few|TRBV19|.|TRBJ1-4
TGTGCCAGTAGTCTACAACCCGCAACTAATGAAAAACTGTTTTTT
CASSLQPATNEKLFF
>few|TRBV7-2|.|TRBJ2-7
TGTGCCAGCAGCTTAGCAGCGAATGCCATCTACGAGCAGTACTTC
CASSLAANAIYEQYF
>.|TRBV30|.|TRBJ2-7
TGTGCCTGGAGTCCCAAAGGGGGTTCCTACGAGCAGTACTTC
CAWSPKGGSYEQYF
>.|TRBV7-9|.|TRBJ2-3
TGTGCCAGCAGCTTGGCTTTAAGGGATACGCAGTATTTT
CASSLALRDTQYF
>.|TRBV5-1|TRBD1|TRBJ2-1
TGCGCCAGCAGCTCCGGACAGGTTGTCTACAATGAGCAGTTCTTC
CASSSGQVVYNEQFF
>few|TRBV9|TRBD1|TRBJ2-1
TGTGCCAGCAGCGTAGAGGGGAGTGGGGACAGGGGGGGCTACAATGAGCAGTTCTTC
CASSVEGSGDRGGYNEQFF
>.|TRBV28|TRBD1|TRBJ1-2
TGTGCCAGCAGGCCTGAGGACAGGGTGGGGGGCTACACCTTC
CASRPEDRVGGYTF
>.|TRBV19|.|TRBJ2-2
TGTGCCAGCAGGGGAGCAACCACCGGGGAGCTGTTTTTT
CASRGATTGELFF
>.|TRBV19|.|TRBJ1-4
TGTGCCAGTACCGCAACAGGGCAGGGTGAAAAACTGTTTTTT
CASTATGQGEKLFF
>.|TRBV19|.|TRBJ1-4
TGTGCCAGTAGTATATCTTCGGGTTGGGGTGAAAAACTGTTTTTT
CASSISSGWGEKLFF
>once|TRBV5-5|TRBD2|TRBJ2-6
TGTGCCAGCAGCTTTTCGGACCTTCGGGGGGTGCTGGGGGCCAACGTCCTGACTTTC
CASSFSDLRGVLGANVLTF
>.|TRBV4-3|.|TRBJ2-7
TGCGCCAGCAGCCAAGAGGGGCTAGGGGGCTACGAGCAGTACTTC
CASSQEGLGGYEQYF
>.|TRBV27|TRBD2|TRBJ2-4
TGTGCCAGCAGCCGTAGCGGGGGCGAAAACATTCAGTACTTC
CASSRSGGENIQYF
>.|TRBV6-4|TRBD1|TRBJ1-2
TGTGCCAGCAGCGACAGGGAGGGTTATGGCTACACCTTC
CASSDREGYGYTF
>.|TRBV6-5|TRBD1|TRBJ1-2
TGTGCCAGCAGAAGTTCGACAGGGGACTTCTATGGCTACACCTTC
CASRSSTGDFYGYTF
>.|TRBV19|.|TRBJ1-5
TGTGCCAGTAGTATCTCTCTAGGGGCCAGCAATCAGCCCCAGCATTTT
CASSISLGASNQPQHF
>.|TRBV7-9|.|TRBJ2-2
TGTGCCAGCAGCTTAACGGGGGTGGGTCCCACCCGGGAGCTGTTTTTT
CASSLTGVGPTRELFF
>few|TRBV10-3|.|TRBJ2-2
TGTGCCATCAGTGAGTTACGGGACAGGGAGCTGTTTTTT
CAISELRDRELFF
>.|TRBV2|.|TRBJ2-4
TGTGCCAGCAGTGAAGTGGGGGGAGCTCTGGGCAAAAACATTCAGTACTTC
CASSEVGGALGKNIQYF
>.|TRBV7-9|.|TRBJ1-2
TGTGCCAGCAGCTTAGGGGGGTATGGCTACACCTTC
CASSLGGYGYTF
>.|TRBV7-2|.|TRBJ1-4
TGTGCCAGCAGCTTAGGGCAGGGAAAACGAGAAAAACTGTTTTTT
CASSLGQGKREKLFF
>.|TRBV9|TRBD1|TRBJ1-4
TGTGCCAGCAGCGGACAGGGGAGGTCTAATGAAAAACTGTTTTTT
CASSGQGRSNEKLFF